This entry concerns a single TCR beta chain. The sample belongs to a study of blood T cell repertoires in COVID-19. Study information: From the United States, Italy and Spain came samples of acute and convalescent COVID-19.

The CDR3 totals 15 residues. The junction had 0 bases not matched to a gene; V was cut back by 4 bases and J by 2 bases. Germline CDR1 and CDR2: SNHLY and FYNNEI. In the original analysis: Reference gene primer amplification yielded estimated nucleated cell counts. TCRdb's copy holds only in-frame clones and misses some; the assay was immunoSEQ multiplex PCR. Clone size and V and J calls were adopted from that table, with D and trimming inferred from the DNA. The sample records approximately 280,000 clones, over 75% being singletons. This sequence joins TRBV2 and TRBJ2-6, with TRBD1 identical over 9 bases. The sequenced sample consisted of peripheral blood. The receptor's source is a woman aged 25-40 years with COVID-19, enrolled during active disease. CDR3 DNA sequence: TGTGCCAGCAGTGGGGACAGGGCTGGGGCCAACGTCCTGACTTTC. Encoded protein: CASSGDRAGANVLTF.